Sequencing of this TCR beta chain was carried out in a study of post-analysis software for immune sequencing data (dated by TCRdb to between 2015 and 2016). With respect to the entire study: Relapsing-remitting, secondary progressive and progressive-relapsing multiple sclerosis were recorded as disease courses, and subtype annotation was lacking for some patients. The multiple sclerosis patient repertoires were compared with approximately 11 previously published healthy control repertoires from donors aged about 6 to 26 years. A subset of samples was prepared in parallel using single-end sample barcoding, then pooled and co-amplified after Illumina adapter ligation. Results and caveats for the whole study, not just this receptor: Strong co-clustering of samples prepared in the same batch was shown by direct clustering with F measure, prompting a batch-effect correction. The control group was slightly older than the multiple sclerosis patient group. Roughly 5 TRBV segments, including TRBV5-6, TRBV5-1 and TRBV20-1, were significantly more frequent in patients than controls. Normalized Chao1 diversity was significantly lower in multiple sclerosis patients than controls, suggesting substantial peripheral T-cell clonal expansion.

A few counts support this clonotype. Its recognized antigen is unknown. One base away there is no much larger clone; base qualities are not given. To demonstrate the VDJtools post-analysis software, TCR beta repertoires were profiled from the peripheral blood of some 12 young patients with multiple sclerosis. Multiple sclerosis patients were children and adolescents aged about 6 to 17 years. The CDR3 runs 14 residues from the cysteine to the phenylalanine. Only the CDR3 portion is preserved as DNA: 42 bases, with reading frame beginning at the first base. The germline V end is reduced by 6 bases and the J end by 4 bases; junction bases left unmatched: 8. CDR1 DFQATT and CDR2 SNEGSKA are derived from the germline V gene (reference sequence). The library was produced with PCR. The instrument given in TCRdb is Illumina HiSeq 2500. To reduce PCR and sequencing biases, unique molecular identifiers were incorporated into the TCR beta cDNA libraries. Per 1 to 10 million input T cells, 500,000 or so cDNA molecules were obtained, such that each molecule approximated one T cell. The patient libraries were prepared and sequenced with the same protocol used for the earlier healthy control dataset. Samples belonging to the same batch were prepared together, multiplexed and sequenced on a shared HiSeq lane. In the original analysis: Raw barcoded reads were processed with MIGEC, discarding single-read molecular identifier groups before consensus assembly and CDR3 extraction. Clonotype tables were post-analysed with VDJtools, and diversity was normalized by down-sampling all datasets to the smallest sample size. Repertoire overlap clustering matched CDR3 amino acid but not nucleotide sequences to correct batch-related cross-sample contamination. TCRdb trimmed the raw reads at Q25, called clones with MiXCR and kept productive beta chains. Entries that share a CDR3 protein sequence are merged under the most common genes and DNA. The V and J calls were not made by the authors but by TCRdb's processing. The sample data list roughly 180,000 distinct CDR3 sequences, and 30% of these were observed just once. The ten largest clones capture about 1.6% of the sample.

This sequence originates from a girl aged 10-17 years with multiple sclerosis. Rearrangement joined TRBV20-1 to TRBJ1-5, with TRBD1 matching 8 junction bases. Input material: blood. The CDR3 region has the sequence CSAQTGAGNQPQHF. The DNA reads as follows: TGCAGTGCACAGACAGGGGCGGGGAATCAGCCCCAGCATTTT.